This T cell receptor beta chain was identified in a study of shared clonotypes between healthy human individuals. CDR3 length equals 15 residues. The germline gives CDR1 SEHNR, CDR2 FQNEAQ (reference sequence). V shed 2 bases and J shed 6 bases, with 17 bases lying between them. At a deep level, the assay was run. Clones were sequenced by immunoSEQ multiplex PCR, and TCRdb holds only the in-frame ones, with some missing. The sample consists of approximately 500,000 clones, over 60% of them appearing once. The study drew its donors from healthy HIV-negative adults without recent acute infections or vaccinations.

This chain uses TRBV7-9 with TRBJ2-7; D gene ambiguous. Sequenced: PBMCs. This sequence originates from a middle-aged woman in good health. Some clones in this sample may be carry-over from other donors' samples. The CDR3 protein is CASSLSGPKPGEQYF. Written as DNA, the CDR3 is TGTGCCAGCAGCTTATCAGGACCAAAACCGGGCGAGCAGTACTTC.